This T cell receptor (beta chain) emerged from a study of human T cells and chemical hapten exposure. Study-wide background: All patients underwent weekly scalp dosing with diphenylcyclopropenone for the full roughly 22-week study. The study patch tested 0.01% DPC on the upper back and read results at 6 days.

The time point: pre-sensitization, week 0. Treatment noted: therapeutic diphenylcyclopropenone sensitization with weekly scalp DPC. Non-pregnant alopecia patients aged 18 to 70, suitable for DPC therapy. The library tagged individual cDNA molecules with unique molecular identifiers. TCRdb re-called the RACE reads with MiXCR, one entry per CDR3 protein. The sample carries 120,000 or so distinct CDR3 sequences, roughly 14% recorded once. The CDR3 loop spans 10 amino acids. V was cut by 4 bases and J by 8 bases, with 8 bases left in between. Germline values: CDR1 SQVTM, CDR2 ANQGSEA. This rearrangement joins TRBV29-1 to TRBJ1-1; D not certain. Material: whole blood, obtained in connection with sensitization to the hapten diphenylcyclopropenone (DPC). The sequence was obtained from a woman aged 18-29 years with alopecia areata. Some clones in this sample may be carry-over from other donors' samples. DNA of the CDR3: TGCAGCGTTGGGGTCCAAGAAGCTTTCTTT. Translating gives CSVGVQEAFF.